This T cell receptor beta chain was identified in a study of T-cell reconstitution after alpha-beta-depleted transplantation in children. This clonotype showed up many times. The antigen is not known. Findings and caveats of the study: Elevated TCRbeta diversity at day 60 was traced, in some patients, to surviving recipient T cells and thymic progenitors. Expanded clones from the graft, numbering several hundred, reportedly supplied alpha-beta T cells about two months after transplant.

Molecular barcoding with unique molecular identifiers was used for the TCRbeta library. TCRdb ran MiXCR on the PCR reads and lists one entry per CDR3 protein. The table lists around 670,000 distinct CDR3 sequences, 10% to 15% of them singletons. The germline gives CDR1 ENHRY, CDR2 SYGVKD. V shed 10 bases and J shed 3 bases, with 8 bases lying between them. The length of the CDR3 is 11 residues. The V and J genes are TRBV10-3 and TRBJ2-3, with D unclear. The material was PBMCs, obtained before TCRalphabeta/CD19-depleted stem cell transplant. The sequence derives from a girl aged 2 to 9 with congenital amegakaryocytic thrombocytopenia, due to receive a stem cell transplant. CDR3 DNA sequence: TGTGCCACGCAAGGGACAGATACGCAGTATTTT. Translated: CATQGTDTQYF.